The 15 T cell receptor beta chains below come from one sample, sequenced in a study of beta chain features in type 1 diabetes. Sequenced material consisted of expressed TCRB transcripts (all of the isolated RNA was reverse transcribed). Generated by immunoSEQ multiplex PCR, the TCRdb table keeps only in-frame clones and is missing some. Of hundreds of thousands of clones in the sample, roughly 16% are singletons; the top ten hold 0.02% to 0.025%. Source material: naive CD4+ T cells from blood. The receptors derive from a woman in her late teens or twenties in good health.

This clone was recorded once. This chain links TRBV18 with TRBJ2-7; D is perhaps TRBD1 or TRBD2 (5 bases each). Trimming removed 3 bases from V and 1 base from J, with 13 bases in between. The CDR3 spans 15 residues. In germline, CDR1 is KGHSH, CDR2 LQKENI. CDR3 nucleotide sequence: TGTGCCAGCTCACCCTGGGGCGGGCAATCCTACGAGCAGTACTTC. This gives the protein CASSPWGGQSYEQYF.

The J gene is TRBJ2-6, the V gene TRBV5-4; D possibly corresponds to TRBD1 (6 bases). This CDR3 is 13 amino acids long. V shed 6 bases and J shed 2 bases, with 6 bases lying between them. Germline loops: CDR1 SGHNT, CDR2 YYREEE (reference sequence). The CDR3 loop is CASTGAGANVLTF. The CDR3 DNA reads TGTGCCAGCACAGGGGCTGGGGCCAACGTCCTGACTTTC.

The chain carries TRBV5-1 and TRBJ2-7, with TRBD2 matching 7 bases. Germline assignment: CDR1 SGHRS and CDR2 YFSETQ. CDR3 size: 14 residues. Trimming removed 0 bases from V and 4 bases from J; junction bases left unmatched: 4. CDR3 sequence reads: CASSLVAGVYEQYF. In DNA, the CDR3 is TGCGCCAGCAGCTTGGTTGCGGGAGTATACGAGCAGTACTTC.

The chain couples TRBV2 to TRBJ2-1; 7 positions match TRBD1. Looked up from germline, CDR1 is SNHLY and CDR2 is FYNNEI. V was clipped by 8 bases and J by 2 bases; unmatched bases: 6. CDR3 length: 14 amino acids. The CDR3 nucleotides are TGTGCCAGCCGGAACAGGGGTACCTACAATGAGCAGTTCTTC. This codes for CASRNRGTYNEQFF.

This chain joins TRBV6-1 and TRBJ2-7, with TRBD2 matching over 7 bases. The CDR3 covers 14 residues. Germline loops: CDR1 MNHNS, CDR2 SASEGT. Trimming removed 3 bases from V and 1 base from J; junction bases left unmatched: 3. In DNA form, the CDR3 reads TGTGCCAGCAGTGAGCGGGAGTCGTCCTACGAGCAGTACTTC. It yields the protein CASSERESSYEQYF.

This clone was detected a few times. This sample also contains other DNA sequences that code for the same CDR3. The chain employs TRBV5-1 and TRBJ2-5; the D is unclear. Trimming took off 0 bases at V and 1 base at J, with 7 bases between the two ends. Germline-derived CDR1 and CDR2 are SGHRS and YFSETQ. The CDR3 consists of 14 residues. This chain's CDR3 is CASSLGQLQETQYF. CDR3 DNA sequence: TGCGCCAGCAGCTTGGGACAACTCCAAGAGACCCAGTACTTC.

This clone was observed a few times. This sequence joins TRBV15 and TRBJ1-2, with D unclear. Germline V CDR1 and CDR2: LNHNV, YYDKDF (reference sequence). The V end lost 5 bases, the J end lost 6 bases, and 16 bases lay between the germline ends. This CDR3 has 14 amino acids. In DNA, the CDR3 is TGTGCCACCAGCCCCTCGGCGGCAAAAAATGGCTACACCTTC. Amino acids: CATSPSAAKNGYTF.

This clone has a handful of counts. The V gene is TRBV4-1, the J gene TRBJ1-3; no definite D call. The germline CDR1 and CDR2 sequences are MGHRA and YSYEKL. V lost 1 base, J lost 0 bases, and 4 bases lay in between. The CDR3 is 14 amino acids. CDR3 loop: CASSQGFSGNTIYF. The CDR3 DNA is TGCGCCAGCAGCCAAGGATTCTCTGGAAACACCATATATTTT.

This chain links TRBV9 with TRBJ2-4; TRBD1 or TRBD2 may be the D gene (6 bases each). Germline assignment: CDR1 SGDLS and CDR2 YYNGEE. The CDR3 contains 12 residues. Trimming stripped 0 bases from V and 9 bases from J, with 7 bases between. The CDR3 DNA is TGTGCCAGCAGCGTAGAGGGGGGCATTCAGTACTTC. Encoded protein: CASSVEGGIQYF.

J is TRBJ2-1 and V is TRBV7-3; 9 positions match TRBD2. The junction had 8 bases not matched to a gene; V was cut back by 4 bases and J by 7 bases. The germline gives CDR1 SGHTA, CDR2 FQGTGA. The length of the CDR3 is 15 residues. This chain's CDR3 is CASSSAGGYVNEQFF. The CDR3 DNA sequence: TGTGCCAGCAGCTCAGCGGGGGGATATGTGAATGAGCAGTTCTTC.

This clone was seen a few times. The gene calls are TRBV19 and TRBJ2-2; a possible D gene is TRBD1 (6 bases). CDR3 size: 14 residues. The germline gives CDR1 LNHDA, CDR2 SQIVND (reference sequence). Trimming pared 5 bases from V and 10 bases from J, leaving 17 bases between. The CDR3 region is CASSPQGRPLELFF. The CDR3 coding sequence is TGTGCCAGTAGTCCACAGGGACGGCCTTTGGAGCTGTTTTTT.

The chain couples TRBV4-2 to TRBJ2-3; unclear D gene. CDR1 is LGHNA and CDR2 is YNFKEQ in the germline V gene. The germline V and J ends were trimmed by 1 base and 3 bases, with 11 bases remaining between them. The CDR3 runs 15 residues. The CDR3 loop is CASSQASISTDTQYF. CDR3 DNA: TGTGCCAGCAGCCAAGCCAGTATTAGTACAGATACGCAGTATTTT.

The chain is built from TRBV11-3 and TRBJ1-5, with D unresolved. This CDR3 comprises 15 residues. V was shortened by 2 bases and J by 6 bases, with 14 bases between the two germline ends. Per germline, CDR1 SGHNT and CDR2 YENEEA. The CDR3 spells CASSLKHRIGQPQHF. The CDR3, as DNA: TGTGCCAGCAGCTTAAAACACCGTATTGGTCAGCCCCAGCATTTT.

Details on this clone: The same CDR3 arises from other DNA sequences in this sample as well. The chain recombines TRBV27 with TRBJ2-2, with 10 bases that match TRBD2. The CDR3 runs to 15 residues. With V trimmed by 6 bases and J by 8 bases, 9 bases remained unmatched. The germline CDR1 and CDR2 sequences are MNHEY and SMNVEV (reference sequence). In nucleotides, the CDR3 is TGTGCCAGCAGCCTGTTAGCGGGAGGTAGTGGGGAGCTGTTTTTT. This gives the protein CASSLLAGGSGELFF.

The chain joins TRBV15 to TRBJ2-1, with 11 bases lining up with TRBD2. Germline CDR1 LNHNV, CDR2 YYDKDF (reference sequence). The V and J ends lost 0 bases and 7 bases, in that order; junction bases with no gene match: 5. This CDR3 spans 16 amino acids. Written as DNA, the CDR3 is TGTGCCACCAGCAGAGATCGGGGGACTAGCGGTAATGAGCAGTTCTTC. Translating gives CATSRDRGTSGNEQFF.